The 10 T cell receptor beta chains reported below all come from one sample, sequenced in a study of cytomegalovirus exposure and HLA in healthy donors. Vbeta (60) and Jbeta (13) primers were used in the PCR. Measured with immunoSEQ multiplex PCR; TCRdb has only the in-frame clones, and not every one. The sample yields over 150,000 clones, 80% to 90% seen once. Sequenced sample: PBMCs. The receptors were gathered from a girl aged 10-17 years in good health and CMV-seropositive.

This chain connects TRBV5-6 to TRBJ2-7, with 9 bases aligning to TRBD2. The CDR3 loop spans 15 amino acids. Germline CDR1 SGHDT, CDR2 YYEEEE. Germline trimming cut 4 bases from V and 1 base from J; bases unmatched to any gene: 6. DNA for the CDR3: TGTGCCAGCAGCAATAGCGGGGGCCCGTCCTACGAGCAGTACTTC. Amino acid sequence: CASSNSGGPSYEQYF.

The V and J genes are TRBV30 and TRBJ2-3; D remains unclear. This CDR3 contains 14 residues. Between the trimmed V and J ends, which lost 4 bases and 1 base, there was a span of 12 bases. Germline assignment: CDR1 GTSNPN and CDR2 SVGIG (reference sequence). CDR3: CAWIINSGTDTQYF. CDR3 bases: TGTGCCTGGATTATCAATAGTGGCACAGATACGCAGTATTTT. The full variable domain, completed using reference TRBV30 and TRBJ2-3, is SQTIHQWPATLVQPVGSPLSLECTVEGTSNPNLYWYRQAAGRGLQLLFYSVGIGQISSEVPQNLSASRPQDRQFILSSKKLLLSDSGFYLCAWIINSGTDTQYFGPGTRLTVL.

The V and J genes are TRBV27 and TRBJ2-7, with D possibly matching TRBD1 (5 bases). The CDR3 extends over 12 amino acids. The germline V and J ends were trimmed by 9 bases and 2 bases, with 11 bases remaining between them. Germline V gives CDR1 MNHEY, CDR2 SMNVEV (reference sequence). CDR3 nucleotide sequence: TGTGCCAGGAGACAGCACGCCTACGAGCAGTACTTC. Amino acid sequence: CARRQHAYEQYF.

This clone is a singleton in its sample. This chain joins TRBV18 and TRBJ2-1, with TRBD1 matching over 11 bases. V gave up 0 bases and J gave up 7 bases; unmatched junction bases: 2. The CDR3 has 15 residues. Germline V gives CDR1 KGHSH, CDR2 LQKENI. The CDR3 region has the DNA TGTGCCAGCTCACCACCGGGACAGGGGGTGAATGAGCAGTTCTTC. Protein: CASSPPGQGVNEQFF.

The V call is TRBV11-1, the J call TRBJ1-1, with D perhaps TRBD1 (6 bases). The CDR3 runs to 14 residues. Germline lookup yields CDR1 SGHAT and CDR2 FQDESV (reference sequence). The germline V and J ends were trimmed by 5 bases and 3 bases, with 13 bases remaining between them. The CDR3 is CASSPYREYTEAFF. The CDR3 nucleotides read TGTGCCAGCAGCCCATACAGGGAGTACACTGAAGCTTTCTTT.

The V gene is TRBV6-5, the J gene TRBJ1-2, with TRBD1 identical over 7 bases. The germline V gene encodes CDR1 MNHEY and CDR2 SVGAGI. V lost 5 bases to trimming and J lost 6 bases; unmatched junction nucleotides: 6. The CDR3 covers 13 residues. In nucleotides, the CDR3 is TGTGCCAGCAGTGAAGACAGGGTGGATGGCTACACCTTC. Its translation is CASSEDRVDGYTF.

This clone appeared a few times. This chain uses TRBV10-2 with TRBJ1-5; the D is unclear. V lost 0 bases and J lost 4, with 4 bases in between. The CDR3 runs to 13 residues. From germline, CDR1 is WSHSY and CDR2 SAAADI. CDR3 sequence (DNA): TGCGCCAGCAGTGAGTCGGAGAATCAGCCCCAGCATTTT. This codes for CASSESENQPQHF.

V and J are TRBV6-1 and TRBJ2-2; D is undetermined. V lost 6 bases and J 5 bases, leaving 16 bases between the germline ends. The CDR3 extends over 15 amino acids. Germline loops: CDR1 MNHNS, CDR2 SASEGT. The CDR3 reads CASSGVRAPTGELFF. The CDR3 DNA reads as TGTGCCAGCAGCGGAGTCAGAGCCCCAACCGGGGAGCTGTTTTTT.

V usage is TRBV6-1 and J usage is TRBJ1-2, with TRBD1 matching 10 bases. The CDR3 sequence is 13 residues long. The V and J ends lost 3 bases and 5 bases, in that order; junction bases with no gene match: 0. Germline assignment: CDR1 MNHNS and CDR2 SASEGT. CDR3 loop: CASSEGQGYGYTF. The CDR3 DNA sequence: TGTGCCAGCAGTGAGGGACAGGGGTATGGCTACACCTTC.

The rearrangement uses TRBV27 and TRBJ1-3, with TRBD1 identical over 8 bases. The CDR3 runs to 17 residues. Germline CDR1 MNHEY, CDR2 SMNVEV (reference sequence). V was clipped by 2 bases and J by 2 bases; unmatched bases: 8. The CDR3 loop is CASSLGTGNSAGNTIYF. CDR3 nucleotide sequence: TGTGCCAGCAGTTTAGGGACAGGTAATTCCGCTGGAAACACCATATATTTT.